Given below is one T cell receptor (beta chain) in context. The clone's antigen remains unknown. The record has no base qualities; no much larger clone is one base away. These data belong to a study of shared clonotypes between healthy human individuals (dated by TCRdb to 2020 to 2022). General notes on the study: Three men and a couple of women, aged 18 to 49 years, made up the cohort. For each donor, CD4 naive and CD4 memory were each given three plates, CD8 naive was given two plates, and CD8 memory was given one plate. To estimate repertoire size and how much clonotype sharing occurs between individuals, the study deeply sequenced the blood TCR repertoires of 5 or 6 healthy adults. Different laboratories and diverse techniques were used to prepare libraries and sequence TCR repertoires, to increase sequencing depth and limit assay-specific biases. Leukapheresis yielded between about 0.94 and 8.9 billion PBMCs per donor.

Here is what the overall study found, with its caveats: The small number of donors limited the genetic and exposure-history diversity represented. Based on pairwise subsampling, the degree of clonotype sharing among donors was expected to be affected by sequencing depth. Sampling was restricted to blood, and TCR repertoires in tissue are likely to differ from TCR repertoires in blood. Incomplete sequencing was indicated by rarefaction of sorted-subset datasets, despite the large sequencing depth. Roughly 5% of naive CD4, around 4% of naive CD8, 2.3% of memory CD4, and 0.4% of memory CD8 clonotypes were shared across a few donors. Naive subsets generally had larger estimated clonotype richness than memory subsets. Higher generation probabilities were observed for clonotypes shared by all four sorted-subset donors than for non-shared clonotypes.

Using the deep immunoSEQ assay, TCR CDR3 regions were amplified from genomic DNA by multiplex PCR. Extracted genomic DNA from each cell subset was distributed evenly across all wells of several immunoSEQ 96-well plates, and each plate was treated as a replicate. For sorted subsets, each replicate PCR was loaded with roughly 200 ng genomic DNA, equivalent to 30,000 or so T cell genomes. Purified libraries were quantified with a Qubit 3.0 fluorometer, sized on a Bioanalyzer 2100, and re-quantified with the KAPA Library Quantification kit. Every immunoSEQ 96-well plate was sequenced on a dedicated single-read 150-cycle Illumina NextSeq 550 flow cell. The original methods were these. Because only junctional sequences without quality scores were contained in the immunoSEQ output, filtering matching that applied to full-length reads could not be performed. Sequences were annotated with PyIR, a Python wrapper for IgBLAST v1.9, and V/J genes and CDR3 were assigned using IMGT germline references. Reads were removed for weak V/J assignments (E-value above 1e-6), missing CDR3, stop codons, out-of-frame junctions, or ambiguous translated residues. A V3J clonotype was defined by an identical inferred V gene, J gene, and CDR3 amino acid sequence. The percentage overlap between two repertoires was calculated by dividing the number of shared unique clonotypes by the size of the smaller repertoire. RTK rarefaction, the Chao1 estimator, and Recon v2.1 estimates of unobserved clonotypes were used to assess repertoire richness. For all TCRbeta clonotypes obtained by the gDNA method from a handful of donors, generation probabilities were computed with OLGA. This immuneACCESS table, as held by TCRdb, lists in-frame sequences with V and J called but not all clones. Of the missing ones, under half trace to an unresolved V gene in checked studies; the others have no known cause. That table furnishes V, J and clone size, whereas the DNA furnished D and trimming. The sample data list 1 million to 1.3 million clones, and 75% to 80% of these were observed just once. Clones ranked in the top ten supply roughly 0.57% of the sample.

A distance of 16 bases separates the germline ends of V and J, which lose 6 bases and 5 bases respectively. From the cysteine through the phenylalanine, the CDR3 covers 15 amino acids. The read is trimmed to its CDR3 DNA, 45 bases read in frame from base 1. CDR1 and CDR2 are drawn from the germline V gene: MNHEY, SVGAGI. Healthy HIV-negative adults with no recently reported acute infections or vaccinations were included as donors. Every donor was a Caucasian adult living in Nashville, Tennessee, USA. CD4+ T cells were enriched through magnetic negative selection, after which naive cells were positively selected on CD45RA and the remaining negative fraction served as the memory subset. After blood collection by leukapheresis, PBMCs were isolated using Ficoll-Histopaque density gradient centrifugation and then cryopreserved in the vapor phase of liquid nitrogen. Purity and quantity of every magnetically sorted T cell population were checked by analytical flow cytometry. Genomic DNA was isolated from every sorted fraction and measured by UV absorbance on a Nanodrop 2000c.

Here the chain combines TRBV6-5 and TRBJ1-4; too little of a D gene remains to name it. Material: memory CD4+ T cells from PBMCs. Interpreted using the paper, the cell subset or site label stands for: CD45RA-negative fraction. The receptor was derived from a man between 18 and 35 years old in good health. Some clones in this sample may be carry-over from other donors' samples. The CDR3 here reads CASSPGPPPNEKLFF. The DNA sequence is TGTGCCAGCAGCCCCGGCCCTCCGCCGAATGAAAAACTGTTTTTT.